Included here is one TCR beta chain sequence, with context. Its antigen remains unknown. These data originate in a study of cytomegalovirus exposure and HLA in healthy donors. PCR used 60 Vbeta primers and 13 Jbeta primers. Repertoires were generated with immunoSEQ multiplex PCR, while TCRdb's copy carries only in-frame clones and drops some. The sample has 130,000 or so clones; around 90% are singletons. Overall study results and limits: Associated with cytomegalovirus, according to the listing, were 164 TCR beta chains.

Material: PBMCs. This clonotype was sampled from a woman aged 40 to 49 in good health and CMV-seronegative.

CDR3 sequence: CASSLAGVSDYGYTF. The DNA for the CDR3 is TGTGCCAGCAGCTTAGCCGGGGTTTCGGACTATGGCTACACCTTC. The rearrangement uses TRBV7-9 and TRBJ1-2; D gene unclear. V lost 0 bases, J lost 3 bases, and 11 bases lay in between. The CDR3 has 15 amino acids. Germline V CDR1 and CDR2: SEHNR, FQNEAQ (reference sequence).